The following is a TCR beta chain sequence with its context. Its specificity is unknown. V lost 3 bases and J lost 4; bases outside the gene matches: 6. Germline loops: CDR1 MGHDK, CDR2 SYGVNS. The CDR3 totals 15 residues. The data originate from a study of PD-1 blockade in classical Hodgkin lymphoma. Generated by immunoSEQ multiplex PCR, the TCRdb table keeps only in-frame clones and is missing some. The table records roughly 3,400 clones, roughly 84% of them present only once. Overall study results and limits: Reported findings placed baseline TCR diversity lower in newly diagnosed patients (compared with healthy donors). No one has yet defined what causes the repertoire differences, which may be disease activity or prior therapy.

Documented time point: newly diagnosed, previously untreated cHL patient sample. CD4+ T cells were purified from thawed PBMCs by negative selection. Investigators turned to newly diagnosed, untreated classical Hodgkin lymphoma PBMCs for comparison. The chain combines TRBV25-1 with TRBJ2-3, with TRBD2 identical over 8 bases. The receptor comes from a human donor with classical Hodgkin lymphoma. What was sequenced was CD4+ T cells from blood. CDR3 bases: TGTGCCAGCAGTGAGCGGGCGGGGGGCTCAGATACGCAGTATTTT. This codes for CASSERAGGSDTQYF.